This T cell receptor (beta chain) was recovered during a study of CD8 T cells in Susac syndrome. General observations from the study: It was acknowledged by the study that relatively few individuals were included in its TCR sequencing and HLA analysis.

The CDR3 runs to 15 residues. V shed 6 bases and J shed 5 bases, with 19 bases lying between them. CDR1 and CDR2 from the germline V gene are MDHEN and SYDVKM. On this clonotype: What it binds is not known.

Random hexamers were used to reverse transcribe the RNA input (about 0.45 to 1 ug). TCRdb called the immunoSEQ multiplex PCR reads again in MiXCR, with one record for every CDR3 protein. The sample includes roughly 190,000 distinct CDR3 sequences, 93% seen only once; the top ten take around 0.1%. The study used healthy donors as controls matched for age and sex. TEMRA cells were FACS-enriched, while CD8+ and CD4+ T cells were negatively isolated. The material sequenced was CD4+ T cells from PBMCs. The clonotype was recovered from a human donor in good health. This sequence joins TRBV28 and TRBJ2-5; a possible D gene is TRBD1 (8 bases). The DNA for the CDR3 is TGTGCCAGCAGCCTCAATGGACAGGGAGGGGAGACCCAGTACTTC. As protein: CASSLNGQGGETQYF. The full variable domain, its missing parts supplied by reference TRBV28 and TRBJ2-5, is DVKVTQSSRYLVKRTGEKVFLECVQDMDHENMFWYRQDPGLGLRLIYFSYDVKMKEKGDIPEGYSVSREKKERFSLILESASTNQTSMYLCASSLNGQGGETQYFGPGTRLLVL.